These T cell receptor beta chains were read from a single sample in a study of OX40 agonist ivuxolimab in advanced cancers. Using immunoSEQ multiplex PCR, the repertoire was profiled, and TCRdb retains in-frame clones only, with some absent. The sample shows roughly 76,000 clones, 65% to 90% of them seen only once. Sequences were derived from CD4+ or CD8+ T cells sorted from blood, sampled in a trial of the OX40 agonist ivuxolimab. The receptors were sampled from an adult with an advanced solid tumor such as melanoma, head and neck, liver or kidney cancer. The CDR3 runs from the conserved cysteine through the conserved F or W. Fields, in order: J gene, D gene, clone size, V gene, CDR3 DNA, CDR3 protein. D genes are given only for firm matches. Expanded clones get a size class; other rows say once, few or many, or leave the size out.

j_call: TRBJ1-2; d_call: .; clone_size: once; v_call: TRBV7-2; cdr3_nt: TGTGCCAGCAGCTCCTTCCAGGGGACCCTCTATGGCTACACCTTC; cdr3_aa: CASSSFQGTLYGYTF
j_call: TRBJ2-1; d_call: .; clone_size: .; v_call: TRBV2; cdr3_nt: TGTGCCAGCACCGACGGCATCCCGGGGAATGAGCAGTTCTTC; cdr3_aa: CASTDGIPGNEQFF
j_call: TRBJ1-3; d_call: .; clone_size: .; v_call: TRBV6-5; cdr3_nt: TGTGCCAGCAGTTATGGGGGTTCCCTCTCTGGAAACACCATATATTTT; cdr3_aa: CASSYGGSLSGNTIYF
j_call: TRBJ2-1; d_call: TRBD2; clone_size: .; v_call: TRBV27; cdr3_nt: TGTGCCAGCAGACTAGCGGGGGGGGATGAGCAGTTCTTC; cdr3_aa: CASRLAGGDEQFF
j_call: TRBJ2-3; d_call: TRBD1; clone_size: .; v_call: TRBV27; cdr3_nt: TGTGCCAGCAGTTCCAAAACCCCAGACAGGGGAGATGGGGATACGCAGTATTTT; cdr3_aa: CASSSKTPDRGDGDTQYF
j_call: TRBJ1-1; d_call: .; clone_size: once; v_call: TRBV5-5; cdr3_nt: TGTGCCAGCAGCTGGGGGGGACAGAACACTGAAGCTTTCTTT; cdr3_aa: CASSWGGQNTEAFF
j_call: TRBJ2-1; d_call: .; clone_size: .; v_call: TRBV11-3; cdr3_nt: TGTGCCAGCAGCCCGGGGACAAACTACAATGAGCAGTTCTTC; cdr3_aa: CASSPGTNYNEQFF
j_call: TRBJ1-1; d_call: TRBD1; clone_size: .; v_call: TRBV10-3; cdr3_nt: TGTGCCATCAGTCCGGGACAGGGGACTGGCACTGAAGCTTTCTTT; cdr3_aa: CAISPGQGTGTEAFF
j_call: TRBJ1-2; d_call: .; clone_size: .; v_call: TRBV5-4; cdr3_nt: TGTGCCAGCAGCCGGGGCGGGGGCTACCCCTTGGATGGCTACACCTTC; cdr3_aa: CASSRGGGYPLDGYTF
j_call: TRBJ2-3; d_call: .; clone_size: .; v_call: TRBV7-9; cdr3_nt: TGTGCCAGCAGCTTAGCAAGTTGGGCCTCGGGGGCAGATACGCAGTATTTT; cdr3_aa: CASSLASWASGADTQYF
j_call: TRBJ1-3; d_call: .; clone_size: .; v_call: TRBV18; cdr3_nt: TGTGCCAGCTCTATCAAGGGCAGTATAAGCTCTGGAAACACCATATATTTT; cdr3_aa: CASSIKGSISSGNTIYF
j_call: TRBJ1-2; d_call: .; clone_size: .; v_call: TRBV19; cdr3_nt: TGTGCCAGTAAGACGGGACAAACCCTTAAGGCCGGCTACACCTTC; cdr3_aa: CASKTGQTLKAGYTF
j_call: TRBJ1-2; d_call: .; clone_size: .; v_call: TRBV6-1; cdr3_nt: TGTGCCAGCAGTGAAGTACCCACGGCTGGCTACACCTTC; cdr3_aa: CASSEVPTAGYTF
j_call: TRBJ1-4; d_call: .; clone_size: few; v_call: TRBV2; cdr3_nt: TGTGCCAGCAAAACCGGGGGAGACAATGAAAAACTGTTTTTT; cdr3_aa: CASKTGGDNEKLFF
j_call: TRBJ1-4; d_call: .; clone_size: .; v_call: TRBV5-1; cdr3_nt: TGCGCCAGCAGCTTACGACAGGCGGACACCCGAGCTAATGAAAAACTGTTTTTT; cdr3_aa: CASSLRQADTRANEKLFF
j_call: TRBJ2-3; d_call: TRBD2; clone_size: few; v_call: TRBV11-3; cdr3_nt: TGTGCCAGCAGCAACGGACTAGCGGGGGGCACAGATACGCAGTATTTT; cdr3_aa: CASSNGLAGGTDTQYF
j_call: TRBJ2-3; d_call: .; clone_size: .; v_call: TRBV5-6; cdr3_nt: TGTGCCAGCAGGGTCACAGATACGCAGTATTTT; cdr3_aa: CASRVTDTQYF
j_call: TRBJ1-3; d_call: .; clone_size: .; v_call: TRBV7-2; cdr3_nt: TGTGCCAGCAGCCGGACGGGGGGGCCAAACACCATATATTTT; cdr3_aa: CASSRTGGPNTIYF
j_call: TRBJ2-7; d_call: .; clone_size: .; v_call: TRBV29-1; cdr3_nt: TGCAGCGTTGCACTCAGGGGACCGAGCTACGAGCAGTACTTC; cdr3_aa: CSVALRGPSYEQYF
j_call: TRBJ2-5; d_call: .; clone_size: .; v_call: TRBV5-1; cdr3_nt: TGCGCCAGCAGCACCCTACTAGACGGGGAGACCCAGTACTTC; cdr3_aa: CASSTLLDGETQYF